The T cell receptor beta chain described here comes from a study of cytomegalovirus exposure and HLA in healthy donors. Study-wide results and caveats: Later findings reportedly placed an Asian-associated ancestry cluster below the approximately 670-donor mean for N-insertions.

CDR3 length: 15 amino acids. Germline V gives CDR1 LNHDA, CDR2 SQIVND (reference sequence). V dropped 6 bases and J dropped 2 bases, with 14 bases sitting between them. There are a few counts of this clone. What it binds is not known. This PCR relied on a set of 60 Vbeta primers and 13 Jbeta primers. Original processing notes: It was a later analysis that counted around 85 million unique TCR beta chains, of which roughly 10 million were shared. The assay was immunoSEQ multiplex PCR, and TCRdb's table has in-frame clones only and misses some. V and J calls and clone size are as listed in that table; D and trimming were resolved from the DNA. The data show more than 95,000 clones, with around three quarters seen just once and around 5% held by the top ten.

The V gene is TRBV19, the J gene TRBJ1-5, with D perhaps TRBD1 (6 bases). Sequenced input: PBMCs. This TCR came from a woman between 18 and 29 years old in good health and CMV-seropositive. CDR3 amino acids: CASSKQGSGNQPQHF. The CDR3 DNA is TGTGCCAGTAGCAAGCAGGGGTCGGGCAATCAGCCCCAGCATTTT.